The source of this T cell receptor beta chain is a study of blood T cells in healthy people across ages. With a J-beta primer mix and a sample-barcoded 5' primer, a second PCR ran roughly 6 to 11 cycles. With 12 random nucleotides, a template-switch adaptor tagged each individual cDNA molecule. Every individual sample yielded 2.5 million or more paired-end reads (each containing CDR3). One entry per CDR3 protein, called by TCRdb with MiXCR from the 5' RACE reads. The table shows about 1.1 million distinct CDR3 sequences, with more than 30% occurring only once. To note about this clonotype: Its antigen is not known.

V was clipped by 8 bases and J by 0 bases, with 14 bases between them. The CDR3 runs to 15 residues. General study findings and limits: Fewer expanded clones and more diversity marked long-lived versus aged donors. Any conclusive comparison of naive versus antigen-experienced cells was prevented by using unsorted PBMCs.

This receptor was taken from a man aged 18 to 29 in good health. This chain connects TRBV12-3 or TRBV12-4 to TRBJ1-3, with D perhaps TRBD1 (6 bases). The specimen sequenced was blood. CDR3 sequence: CASLGRGSSGNTIYF. The DNA of the CDR3 is TGTGCCAGCTTGGGGAGGGGGAGCTCTGGAAACACCATATATTTT.